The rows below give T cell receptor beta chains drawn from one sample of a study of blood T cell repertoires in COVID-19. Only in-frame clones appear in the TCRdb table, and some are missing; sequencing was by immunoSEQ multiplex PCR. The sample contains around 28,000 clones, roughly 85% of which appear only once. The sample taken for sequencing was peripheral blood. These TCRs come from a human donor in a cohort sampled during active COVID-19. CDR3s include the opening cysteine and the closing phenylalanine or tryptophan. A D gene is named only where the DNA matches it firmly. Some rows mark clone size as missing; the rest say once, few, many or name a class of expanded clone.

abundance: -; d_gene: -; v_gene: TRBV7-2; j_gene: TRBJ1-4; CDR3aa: CASSLDGGRTNEKLFF; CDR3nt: TGTGCCAGCAGCTTAGATGGGGGGAGAACTAATGAAAAACTGTTTTTT
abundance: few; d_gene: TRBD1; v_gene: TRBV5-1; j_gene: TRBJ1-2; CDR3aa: CASSTGVFDYGYTF; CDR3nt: TGCGCCAGCAGCACAGGGGTGTTTGACTATGGCTACACCTTC
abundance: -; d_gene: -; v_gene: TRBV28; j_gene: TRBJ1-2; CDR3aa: CASTAGQSPYGYTF; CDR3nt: TGTGCCAGCACCGCAGGGCAGTCCCCCTATGGCTACACCTTC
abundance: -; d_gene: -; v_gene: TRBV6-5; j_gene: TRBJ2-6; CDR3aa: CASTPLSSGANVLTF; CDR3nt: TGTGCCAGCACCCCACTGAGCTCTGGGGCCAACGTCCTGACTTTC
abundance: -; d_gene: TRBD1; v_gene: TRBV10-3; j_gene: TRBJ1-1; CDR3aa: CAISDGTEGLDEAFF; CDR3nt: TGTGCCATCAGTGATGGGACAGAGGGATTAGATGAAGCTTTCTTT
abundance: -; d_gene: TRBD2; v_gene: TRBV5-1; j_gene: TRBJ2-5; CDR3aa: CASRSGGHQETQYF; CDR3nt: TGCGCCAGCCGTAGCGGGGGGCACCAAGAGACCCAGTACTTC
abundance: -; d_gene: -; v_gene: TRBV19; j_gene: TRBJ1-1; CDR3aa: CASSTRGGSTEAFF; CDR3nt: TGTGCCAGTAGTACCAGGGGAGGGAGCACTGAAGCTTTCTTT
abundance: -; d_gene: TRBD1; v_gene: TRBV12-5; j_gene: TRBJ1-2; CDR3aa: CASGLETGGAVIYGYTF; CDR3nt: TGTGCTAGTGGTTTGGAGACAGGGGGCGCGGTTATCTATGGCTACACCTTC
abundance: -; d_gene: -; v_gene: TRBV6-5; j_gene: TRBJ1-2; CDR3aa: CASSEMEGDGYTF; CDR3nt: TGTGCCAGCAGCGAGATGGAAGGGGATGGCTACACCTTC
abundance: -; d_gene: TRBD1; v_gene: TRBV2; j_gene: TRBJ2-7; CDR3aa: CASSRDSRVEQYF; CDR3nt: TGTGCCAGCAGCCGGGACAGTCGTGTCGAGCAGTACTTC
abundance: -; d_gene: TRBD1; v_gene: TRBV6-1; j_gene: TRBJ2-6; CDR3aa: CASSVGDRSPGANVLTF; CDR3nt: TGTGCCAGCAGTGTGGGGGACAGATCCCCTGGGGCCAACGTCCTGACTTTC
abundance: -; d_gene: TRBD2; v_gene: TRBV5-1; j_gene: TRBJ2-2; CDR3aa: CASSLSSGNTGELFF; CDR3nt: TGCGCCAGCAGCTTGTCTAGCGGGAACACCGGGGAGCTGTTTTTT
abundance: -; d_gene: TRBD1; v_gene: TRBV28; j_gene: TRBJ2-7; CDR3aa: CASSVSGTGPEQYF; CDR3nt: TGTGCCAGCAGTGTTTCCGGGACAGGGCCCGAGCAGTACTTC
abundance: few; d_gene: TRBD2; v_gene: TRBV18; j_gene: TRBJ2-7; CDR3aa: CASSPPSSGSYEQYF; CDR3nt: TGTGCCAGCTCACCACCGTCTAGCGGGAGCTACGAGCAGTACTTC
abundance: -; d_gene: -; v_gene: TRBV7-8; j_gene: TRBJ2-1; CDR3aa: CASSLARTGIEQFF; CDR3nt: TGTGCCAGCAGCTTGGCCCGAACAGGGATTGAGCAGTTCTTC
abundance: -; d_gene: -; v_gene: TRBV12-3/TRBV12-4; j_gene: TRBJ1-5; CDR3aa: CASRRGEAQPQHF; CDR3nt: TGTGCCAGCCGGAGGGGAGAGGCTCAGCCCCAGCATTTT
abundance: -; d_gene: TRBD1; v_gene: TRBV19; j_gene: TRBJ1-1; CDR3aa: CASRTQGTGTEAFF; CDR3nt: TGTGCCAGTAGAACTCAAGGGACAGGGACTGAAGCTTTCTTT
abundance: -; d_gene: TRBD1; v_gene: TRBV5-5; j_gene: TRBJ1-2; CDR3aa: CASSSLPTSADRGGGYTF; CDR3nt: TGTGCCAGCAGCTCCCTCCCCACCTCCGCGGACAGGGGCGGGGGCTACACCTTC
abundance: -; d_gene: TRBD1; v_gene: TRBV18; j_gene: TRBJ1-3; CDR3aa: CASSPSGTGSGNTIYF; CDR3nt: TGTGCCAGCTCACCCTCCGGGACAGGCTCTGGAAACACCATATATTTT
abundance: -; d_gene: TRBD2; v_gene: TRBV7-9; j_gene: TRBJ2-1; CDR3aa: CASSLVPSGEQFF; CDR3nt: TGTGCCAGCAGCTTAGTCCCTAGCGGTGAGCAGTTCTTC
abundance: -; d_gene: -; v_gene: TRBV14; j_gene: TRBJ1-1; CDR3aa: CASSPRTKAFF; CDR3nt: TGTGCCAGCAGCCCCCGGACAAAAGCTTTCTTT
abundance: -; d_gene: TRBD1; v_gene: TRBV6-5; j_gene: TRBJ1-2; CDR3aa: CASRAGQGNFYGYTF; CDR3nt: TGTGCCAGCAGGGCGGGACAGGGGAATTTCTATGGCTACACCTTC
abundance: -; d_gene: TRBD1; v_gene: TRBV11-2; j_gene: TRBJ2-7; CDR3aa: CASSLDRGRGEQYF; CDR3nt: TGTGCCAGCAGCTTGGACAGGGGACGGGGTGAGCAGTACTTC
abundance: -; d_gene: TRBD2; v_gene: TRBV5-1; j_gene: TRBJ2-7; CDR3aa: CASSREGGTYEQYF; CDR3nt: TGCGCCAGCAGCCGGGAGGGAGGGACCTACGAGCAGTACTTC